This TCR beta chain was obtained from a study of shared clonotypes between healthy human individuals. Study details: The study enrolled a couple of women and a few men aged 18 to 49.

Generated by immunoSEQ multiplex PCR, the TCRdb table keeps only in-frame clones and is missing some. The data hold roughly 2 million clones, with approximately 94% observed a single time. The CDR3 consists of 13 residues. J lost 3 bases, V lost 4 bases, and 3 bases had no gene match. Germline CDR1 is ENHRY and CDR2 is SYGVKD. Of note for this clone: The antigen is not known.

Study conclusions and caveats: Rarefaction revealed incomplete sorted-subset sequencing despite large depth.

This chain links TRBV10-3 with TRBJ2-7; the match to TRBD2 covers 7 bases. This TCR was sampled from a man younger than 30 in good health. Sample: naive CD4+ T cells sorted from blood. Subset noted: CD45RA+ positively selected. The CDR3, as DNA: TGTGCCATCAGTGGGGGAGGGGTCTACGAGCAGTACTTC. Residues: CAISGGGVYEQYF.